This TCR beta chain was recorded in a study of cytomegalovirus exposure and HLA in healthy donors. This CDR3 spans 15 amino acids. Germline CDR1 is SGDLS and CDR2 is YYNGEE. V shed 3 bases, J shed 6 bases, and the junction held 6 bases outside the gene matches. Study-wide findings and caveats: Analyzed later, association rates of TCRs varied across HLA loci, with DRB1 most and HLA-C fewest.

The PCR employed 60 Vbeta primers together with 13 Jbeta primers. The table came from immunoSEQ multiplex PCR; TCRdb's copy has only in-frame clones and leaves some out. The top ten hold over 6% of the sample, which has about 160,000 clones, over 65% seen once. In regard to this clone: Its antigen is undetermined.

The chain has TRBV9 and TRBJ1-5; 10 bases fit TRBD1. The TCR comes from a middle-aged man in good health and CMV-seropositive. Sequences were obtained from PBMCs. CDR3 protein: CASSADGTGVQPQHF. CDR3 bases: TGTGCCAGCAGCGCCGATGGGACAGGGGTTCAGCCCCAGCATTTT.